This T cell receptor beta chain originates from a study of tumor-infiltrating lymphocytes in primary liver carcinoma. Study-level background: Patients had primary liver carcinoma treated by surgical resection. Tumors were stage T1-T3 N0M0, roughly 4 to 10 cm across.

Only one count was recorded for this clonotype. The J segment lost 9 bases and the V segment lost 3 bases, leaving 11 bases of the junction unmatched. Germline V lookup: CDR1 MDHEN, CDR2 SYDVKM. This CDR3 spans 15 amino acids. Using a constant-region primer together with ProtoScript II reverse transcriptase, TCR beta cDNA was made from approximately 0.55 ug of total RNA. Libraries for TCR beta were built through three nested multiplex PCR rounds, which together made up a slightly modified ARM-PCR procedure. Running approximately 10 cycles apiece, the first two PCR rounds relied on TRBV1-TRBV30 forward primers together with a C-beta reverse primer. TCRdb fed the multiplex PCR reads into MiXCR, producing one record per CDR3 protein. The repertoire has fewer than 400,000 distinct CDR3 sequences, around three fifths of them found once; the top ten carry approximately 15%. The source of the blood RNA was unsorted whole blood, and germline DNA was extracted as well.

The clonotype was recovered from a woman aged 30 to 39 with primary liver carcinoma and hepatitis B virus infection. Sequenced material: peripheral blood. The chain couples TRBV28 to TRBJ1-5; 7 bases are shared with TRBD1. CDR3 in amino acids: CASSLMEGADRPQHF. As DNA, the CDR3 is TGTGCCAGCAGTTTGATGGAGGGGGCGGACCGGCCCCAGCATTTT.